The 7 T cell receptor beta chains below were found in one sample sequenced in a study of blood T cell repertoires in COVID-19. Sequencing was performed with immunoSEQ multiplex PCR; in TCRdb, only in-frame clones are kept and a portion is missing. The sample carries under 400,000 clones, about nine tenths recorded once. Specimen: PBMCs or T cells enriched from blood (not recorded which). The origin of the receptors is a woman in her 30s who had been exposed to COVID-19.

The chain carries TRBV29-1 and TRBJ2-2, with D maybe TRBD2 (6 bases). Deletions cut 4 bases from V and 1 base from J, with 13 bases between. Germline CDR1 and CDR2: SQVTM and ANQGSEA. This CDR3 has 15 amino acids. This CDR3 reads CSVAPTSLNTGELFF. The CDR3 nucleotides are TGCAGCGTTGCCCCGACTAGTTTGAACACCGGGGAGCTGTTTTTT.

This chain uses TRBV18 with TRBJ2-2; TRBD2 agrees at 8 bases. This CDR3 contains 17 residues. V was clipped by 3 bases and J by 3 bases; unmatched bases: 9. The germline CDR1 and CDR2 sequences are KGHSH and LQKENI. CDR3 DNA sequence: TGTGCCAGCTCACCCGAAATAGCGGGATCCCACACCGGGGAGCTGTTTTTT. Amino acids: CASSPEIAGSHTGELFF.

The chain uses TRBV7-9 and TRBJ1-5, with D hard to call. V dropped 6 bases and J dropped 4 bases, with 22 bases sitting between them. The germline V gene encodes CDR1 SEHNR and CDR2 FQNEAQ (reference sequence). CDR3 length: 17 amino acids. The CDR3 sequence is CASRDGLAGSRNQPQHF. For the CDR3, the DNA is TGTGCCAGCAGAGACGGACTTGCAGGATCCCGAAATCAGCCCCAGCATTTT.

CDR3 region: CASSDWDTGDTSYEQYF. The DNA of the CDR3 is TGTGCCAGCAGTGATTGGGACACAGGGGACACCTCCTACGAGCAGTACTTC. This chain uses TRBV6-1 with TRBJ2-7, with 7 bases identical to TRBD1. V lost 3 bases to trimming and J lost 0 bases; unmatched junction nucleotides: 11. This CDR3 is built from 17 residues. Germline V gene lookup returns CDR1 MNHNS and CDR2 SASEGT.

Written as DNA, the CDR3 is TGTGCCAGCAGCTCCCTGGGAGTAGGTGTGAGCGAGCAGTACTTC. This gives the protein CASSSLGVGVSEQYF. The gene calls are TRBV5-5 and TRBJ2-7; D may be TRBD2 (5 bases). Deletions cut 3 bases from V and 6 bases from J, with 19 bases between. Germline CDR1 reads SGHKS; CDR2 reads YYEKEE (reference sequence). CDR3 length: 15 residues.

The J gene is TRBJ1-1, the V gene TRBV6-5; the match to TRBD1 covers 9 bases. CDR1 and CDR2 (germline): MNHEY, SVGAGI. This CDR3 has 16 residues. V was clipped by 1 base and J by 1 base; unmatched bases: 4. The CDR3 here is CASSYYRGQGNTEAFF. As DNA, the CDR3 is TGTGCCAGCAGTTACTACAGGGGACAGGGGAACACTGAAGCTTTCTTT.

This chain uses TRBV5-1 with TRBJ1-1; no firm D call. The germline V gene has CDR1 SGHRS and CDR2 YFSETQ. Trimming took off 6 bases at V and 0 bases at J, with 9 bases between the two ends. CDR3 length: 13 amino acids. DNA for the CDR3: TGCGCCAGCAACTCCGGGGTGAACACTGAAGCTTTCTTT. It translates to CASNSGVNTEAFF.